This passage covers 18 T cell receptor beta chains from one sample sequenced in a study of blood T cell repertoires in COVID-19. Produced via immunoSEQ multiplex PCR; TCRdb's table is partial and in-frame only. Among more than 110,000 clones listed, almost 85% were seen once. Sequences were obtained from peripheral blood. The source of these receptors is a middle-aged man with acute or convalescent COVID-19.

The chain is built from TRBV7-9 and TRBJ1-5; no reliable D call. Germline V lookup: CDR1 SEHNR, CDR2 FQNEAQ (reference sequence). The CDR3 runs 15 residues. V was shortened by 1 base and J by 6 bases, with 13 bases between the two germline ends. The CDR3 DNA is TGTGCCAGCAGCTTAGATCGCGGAAACGGTCAGCCCCAGCATTTT. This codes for CASSLDRGNGQPQHF.

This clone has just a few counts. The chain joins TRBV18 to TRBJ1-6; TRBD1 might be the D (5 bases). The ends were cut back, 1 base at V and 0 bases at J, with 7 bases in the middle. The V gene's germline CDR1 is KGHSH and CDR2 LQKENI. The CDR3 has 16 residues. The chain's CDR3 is CASSPQGNSYNSPLHF. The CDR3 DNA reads TGTGCCAGCTCACCACAGGGGAACTCCTATAATTCACCCCTCCACTTT.

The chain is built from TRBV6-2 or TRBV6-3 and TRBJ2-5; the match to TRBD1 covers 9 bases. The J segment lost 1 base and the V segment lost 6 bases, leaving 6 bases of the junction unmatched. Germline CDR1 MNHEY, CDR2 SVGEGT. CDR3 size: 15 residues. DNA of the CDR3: TGTGCCAGCAGCCTCGGGACAGGGTTCCAAGAGACCCAGTACTTC. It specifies CASSLGTGFQETQYF.

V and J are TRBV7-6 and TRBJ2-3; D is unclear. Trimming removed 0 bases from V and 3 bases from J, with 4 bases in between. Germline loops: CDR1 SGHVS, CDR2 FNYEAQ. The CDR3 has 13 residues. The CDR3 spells CASSLAETDTQYF. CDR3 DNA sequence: TGTGCCAGCAGCTTAGCGGAGACAGATACGCAGTATTTT.

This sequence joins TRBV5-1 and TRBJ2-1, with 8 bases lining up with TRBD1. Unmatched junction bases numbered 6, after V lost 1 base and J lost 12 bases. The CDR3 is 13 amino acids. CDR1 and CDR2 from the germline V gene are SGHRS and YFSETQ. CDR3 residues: CASSLQIDRGQFF. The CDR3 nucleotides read TGCGCCAGCAGCTTGCAGATTGACAGGGGGCAGTTCTTC.

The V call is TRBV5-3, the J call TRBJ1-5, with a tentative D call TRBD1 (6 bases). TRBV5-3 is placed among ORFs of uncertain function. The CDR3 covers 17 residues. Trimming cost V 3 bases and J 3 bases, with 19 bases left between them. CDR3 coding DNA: TGTGCCAGAAGCTCCGACGGAACCAGGGGAAACAATCAGCCCCAGCATTTT. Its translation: CARSSDGTRGNNQPQHF.

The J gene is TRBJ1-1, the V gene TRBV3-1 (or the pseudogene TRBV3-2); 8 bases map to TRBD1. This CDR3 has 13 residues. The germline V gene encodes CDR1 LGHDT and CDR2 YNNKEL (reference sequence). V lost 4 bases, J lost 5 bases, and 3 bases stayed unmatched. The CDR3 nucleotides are TGTGCCAGCAGCCTCGGACAGGGAACTGAAGCTTTCTTT. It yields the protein CASSLGQGTEAFF.

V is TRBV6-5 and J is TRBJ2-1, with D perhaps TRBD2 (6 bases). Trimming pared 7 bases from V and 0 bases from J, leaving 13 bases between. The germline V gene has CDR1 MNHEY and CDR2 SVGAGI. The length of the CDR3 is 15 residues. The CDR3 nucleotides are TGTGCCAGCACCCCAGCGGGCTACTCCTACAATGAGCAGTTCTTC. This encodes CASTPAGYSYNEQFF.

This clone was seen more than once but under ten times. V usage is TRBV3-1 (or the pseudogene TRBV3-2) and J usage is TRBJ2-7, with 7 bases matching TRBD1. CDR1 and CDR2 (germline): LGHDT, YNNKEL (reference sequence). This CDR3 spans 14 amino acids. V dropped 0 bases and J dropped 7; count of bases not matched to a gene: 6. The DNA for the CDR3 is TGTGCCAGCAGCCAAGAACAGGGGTTAGGGGAGCAGTACTTC. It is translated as CASSQEQGLGEQYF.

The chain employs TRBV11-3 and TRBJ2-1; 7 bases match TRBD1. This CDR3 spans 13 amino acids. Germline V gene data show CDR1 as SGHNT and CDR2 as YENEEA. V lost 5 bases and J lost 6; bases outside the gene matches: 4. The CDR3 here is CASSPTGINEQFF. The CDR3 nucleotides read TGTGCCAGCAGCCCGACAGGGATCAATGAGCAGTTCTTC.

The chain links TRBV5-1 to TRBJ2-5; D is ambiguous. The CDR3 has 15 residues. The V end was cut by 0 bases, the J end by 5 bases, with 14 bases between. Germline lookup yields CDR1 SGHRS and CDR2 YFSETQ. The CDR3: CASSLGPQGRETQYF. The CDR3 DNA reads TGCGCCAGCAGCTTGGGGCCCCAAGGCAGGGAGACCCAGTACTTC.

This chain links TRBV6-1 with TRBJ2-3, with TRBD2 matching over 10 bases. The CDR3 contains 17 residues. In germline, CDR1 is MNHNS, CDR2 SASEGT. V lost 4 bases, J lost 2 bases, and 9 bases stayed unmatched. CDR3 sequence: CASSGRLAGTSTDTQYF. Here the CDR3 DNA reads TGTGCCAGCAGTGGCCGACTAGCGGGCACTTCCACAGATACGCAGTATTTT.

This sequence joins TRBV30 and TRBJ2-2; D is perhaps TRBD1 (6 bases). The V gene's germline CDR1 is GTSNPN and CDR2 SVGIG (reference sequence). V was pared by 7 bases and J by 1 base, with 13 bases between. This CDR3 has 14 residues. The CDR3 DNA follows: TGTGCCTTTCTGGGACACTTGAACACCGGGGAGCTGTTTTTT. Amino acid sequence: CAFLGHLNTGELFF.

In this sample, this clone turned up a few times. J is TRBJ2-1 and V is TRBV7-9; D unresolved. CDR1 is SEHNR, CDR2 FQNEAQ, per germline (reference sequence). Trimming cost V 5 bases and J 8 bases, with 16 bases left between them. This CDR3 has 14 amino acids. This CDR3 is CASSPLGSSDEQFF. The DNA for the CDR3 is TGTGCCAGCAGCCCCCTAGGTTCGAGCGATGAGCAGTTCTTC.

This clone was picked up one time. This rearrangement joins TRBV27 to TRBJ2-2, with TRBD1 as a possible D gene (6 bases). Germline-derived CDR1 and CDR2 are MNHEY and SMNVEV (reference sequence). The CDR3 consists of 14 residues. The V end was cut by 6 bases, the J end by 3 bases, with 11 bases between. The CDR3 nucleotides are TGTGCCAGCAGGATACAGGGTTACACCGGGGAGCTGTTTTTT. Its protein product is CASRIQGYTGELFF.

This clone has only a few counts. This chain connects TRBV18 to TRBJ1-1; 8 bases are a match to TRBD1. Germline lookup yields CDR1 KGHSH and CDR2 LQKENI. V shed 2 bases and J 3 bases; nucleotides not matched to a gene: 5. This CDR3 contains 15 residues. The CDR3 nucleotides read TGTGCCAGCTCACCAGCCCAGGGGGCGGACACTGAAGCTTTCTTT. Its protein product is CASSPAQGADTEAFF.

This CDR3 is CASSSRRDSVSGTDTQYF. Written as DNA, the CDR3 is TGTGCCAGCAGCTCCCGGAGAGATAGCGTATCGGGCACAGATACGCAGTATTTT. The chain uses TRBV7-9 and TRBJ2-3, with D maybe TRBD2 (5 bases). CDR3 length: 18 residues. Per germline, CDR1 SEHNR and CDR2 FQNEAQ (reference sequence). With 4 bases removed from V and 1 base from J, the gap between germline ends came to 21 bases.

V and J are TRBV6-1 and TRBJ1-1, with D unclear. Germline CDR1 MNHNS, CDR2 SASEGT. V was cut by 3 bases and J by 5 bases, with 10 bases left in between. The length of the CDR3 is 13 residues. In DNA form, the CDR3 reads TGTGCCAGCAGTGAGCGGGAGGTGACTGAAGCTTTCTTT. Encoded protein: CASSEREVTEAFF.